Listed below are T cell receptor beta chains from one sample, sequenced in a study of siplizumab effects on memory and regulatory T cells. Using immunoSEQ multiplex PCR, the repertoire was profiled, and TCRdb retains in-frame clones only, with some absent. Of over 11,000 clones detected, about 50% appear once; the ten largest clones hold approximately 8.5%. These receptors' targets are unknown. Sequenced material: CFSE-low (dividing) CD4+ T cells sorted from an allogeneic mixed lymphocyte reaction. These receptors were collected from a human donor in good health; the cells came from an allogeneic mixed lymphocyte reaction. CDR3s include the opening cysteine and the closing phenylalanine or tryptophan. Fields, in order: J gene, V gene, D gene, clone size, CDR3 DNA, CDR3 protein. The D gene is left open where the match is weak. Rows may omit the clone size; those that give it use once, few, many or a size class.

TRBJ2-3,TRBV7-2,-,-,TGTGCCAGCAGCTCAGGGAGGGATACGCAGTATTTT,CASSSGRDTQYF
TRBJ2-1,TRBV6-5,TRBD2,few,TGTGCCAGCAGTTTTCAAGCGGGAGACTACAATGAGCAGTTCTTC,CASSFQAGDYNEQFF
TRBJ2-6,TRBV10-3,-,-,TGTGCCATCAGTGCCCCGGGGGCTGGGGCCAACGTCCTGACTTTC,CAISAPGAGANVLTF
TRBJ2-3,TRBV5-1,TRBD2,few,TGCGCCAGCAGCTTGGCGCGGGGGGGCACAGATACGCAGTATTTT,CASSLARGGTDTQYF
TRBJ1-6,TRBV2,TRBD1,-,TGTGCCAGCAGTCTGGACAGGGTACGGAATTCACCCCTCCACTTT,CASSLDRVRNSPLHF
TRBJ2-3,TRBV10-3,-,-,TGTGCCATCAGTCTGCCGGGACGGCTTAGCACAGATACGCAGTATTTT,CAISLPGRLSTDTQYF
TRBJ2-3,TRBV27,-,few,TGTGCCAGCAGTTTATCGAGTGGGAGCACAGATACGCAGTATTTT,CASSLSSGSTDTQYF
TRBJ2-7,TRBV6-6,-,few,TGTGCCAGCTCAACCCCGACGGGGCTAGGGGCGTACTTC,CASSTPTGLGAYF
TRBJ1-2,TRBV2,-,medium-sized,TGTGCCAGCAGTGAAGTCCCCGGCTATGGCTACACCTTC,CASSEVPGYGYTF
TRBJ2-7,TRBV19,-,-,TGTGCCAGTAGTCCATCCGGGACCGACATCGGCGAGCAGTACTTC,CASSPSGTDIGEQYF
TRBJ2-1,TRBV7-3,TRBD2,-,TGTGCCAGCAGCTTACAGGGACTAGCGAGTTACAATGAGCAGTTCTTC,CASSLQGLASYNEQFF
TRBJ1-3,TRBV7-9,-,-,TGTGCCAGCAGCGCCGGACAGCCTGGAAACACCATATATTTT,CASSAGQPGNTIYF
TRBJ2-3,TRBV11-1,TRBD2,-,TGTGCCAGCAGCTTAATAACTAGCGGGGGGAGAGATACGCAGTATTTT,CASSLITSGGRDTQYF
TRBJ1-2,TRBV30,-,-,TGTGCCTGGACCATACTGGGGAGGGAAATGGCCTATGGCTACACCTTC,CAWTILGREMAYGYTF
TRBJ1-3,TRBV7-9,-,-,TGTGCCAGCAGCTTAGACAGGGTTGAAAACACCATATATTTT,CASSLDRVENTIYF